The T cell receptor (beta chain) under discussion was sequenced for a study of cytomegalovirus exposure and HLA in healthy donors (dated by TCRdb to about 2017). With regard to the full study: According to an earlier analysis of 450 to 650 of the donors, about 179 million T cells yielded over 90 million unique TCR beta sequences and approximately 300 Gb of sequence data. In a later analysis, previously published TCR beta repertoires from about 640 donors were re-analyzed and high-resolution HLA genotyping was added so that TCR occurrence patterns could be studied. A later genetic analysis used genome-wide SNP genotypes for about 55% of the 666 donors, treating that subset as a discovery cohort. HLA typing covered class I and class II loci at four-digit resolution. Among roughly 400 genotyped donors of the cohort, an average of approximately 250,000 unique TCR beta nucleotide sequences were sequenced per donor, around 20% of them non-productive. Roughly 320 gigabases of sequencing data and around 88 million unique TCR sequences made up an early release that covered about 640 HLA-typed donors. An earlier analysis of about 620 of the donors applied high-throughput TCR beta sequencing to assess whether each TCR beta V gene segment acted as functional or pseudogenic. Among the roughly 390 genotyped donors, 81% belonged to the genetic ancestry cluster associated with self-reported Caucasian donors. To predict cytomegalovirus infection status, the study combined high-throughput TCR immunosequencing, statistical association of individual TCRs with disease status, and machine learning. All discovery cohort repertoires had been generated using a single sequencing platform. Roughly 5 DR-DQ haplotypes were handled as single units for association and clustering, since linkage in the cohort was strong. Typing coverage varied by locus: about 629-640 donors for A, B, C, DRB1 and DQB1; about 520 for DQA1; about 590 for DPA1; under 490 for DPB1. Along with the approximately 700-subject first cohort, a separate validation cohort of over a hundred different subjects was used. Alongside the repertoire data, information on donor age, sex, ethnicity and CMV serostatus was compiled. The study was designed to test whether signatures of past pathogen exposure could be identified by cataloging public T cell receptors. Rather than drawing on any new phenotypic data, the later analysis identified candidate immune exposures from TCR beta sequences and the way those sequences occurred across donors. The T cell repertoires of some 670 subjects were profiled by immunosequencing and related to cytomegalovirus serostatus.

The cohort was made up of approximately 670 healthy bone marrow donors. Cohort members were all nominally healthy when sampled, although unrecorded immune exposures were likely present. The donor was CMV seronegative and was included in the group of over 300 seronegative cohort members. Each donor provided a peripheral blood sample, and peripheral blood mononuclear cells were used for TCR beta sequencing. Genomic DNA was extracted from the blood cell samples with the Qiagen DNeasy Blood Extraction Kit. Library prep was done by the immunoSEQ multiplex PCR assay. A mixture of 60 forward primers for TCR Vbeta segments and 13 reverse primers for TCR Jbeta segments was used in the multiplex PCR. The CDR3 region of rearranged TCR beta genes was amplified from genomic DNA by a multiplex PCR assay. The amplified TCR beta libraries were sequenced on the Illumina HiSeq System as 87-base-pair reads. On the authors' methods: A later analysis counted approximately 84 million unique TCR beta chains across the 650 to 700 repertoires, and 10 million to 12 million of these chains were shared by at least two donors. A nearest-neighbor algorithm error-corrected the raw reads and collapsed the reads into unique sequences, merging closely related sequences to remove PCR and sequencing errors. To assign V, D and J gene segments, CDR3 sequences were aligned to IMGT reference sequences. For a sequence to be retained, a match of at least six nucleotides to both a V gene segment and a J gene segment was required. A rearrangement was called productive if the CDR3 had no stop codons and remained in frame with V and J, and every other rearrangement was called non-productive. CDR3 was defined by IMGT convention, running from the second conserved V-encoded cysteine to the conserved J-encoded phenylalanine. Sequences without an unambiguous match to a single V gene segment were excluded from the earlier analysis of about 600 of the donors. In an earlier analysis of a few hundred of the donors, V segments were called functional above 56.7% productive rearrangements and were called segregating when the between-donor standard deviation exceeded 5%. To diagnose cytomegalovirus status from the catalog of TCR beta chain sequences, a statistical classification framework was built. In a later analysis, TCR nucleotide sequences were compared against IMGT/GENE-DB human TR gene sequences so that V and J genes could be assigned. Using the TCRdist pipeline, a later analysis assigned CDR3 sequences along with most-parsimonious VDJ recombination scenarios. In a later analysis, each TCR beta chain was defined by its CDR3 amino acid sequence together with its V-gene family, and reads without a unique V-gene family were excluded. As a way to deal with suspected cross-contamination and a sequencing artifact, a later analysis dropped 450 to 600 nucleotide sequences that were highly shared and had low generation probability. A later analysis calculated a clonal expansion index for each public chain from normalized within-repertoire ranks of inferred template counts. Generation probabilities in a later analysis came from a VDJ recombination model fitted to out-of-frame rearrangements, and those results were checked against IGoR. Hypergeometric tests were used in a later analysis to score TCR-TCR, TCR-HLA and TCR-CMV co-occurrence, with a repertoire-size bias correction applied to the TCR pairs. False discovery rates were estimated in a later analysis by permuting HLA or CMV assignments 20 times. A later analysis grouped co-occurring TCRs with DBSCAN, adding TCRdist sequence similarity when clustering within HLA-allele-positive subsets. Co-occurrence clustering excluded repertoires with fewer than 30,000 or more than 120,000 public chains, plus five with anomalous nucleotide sharing. TCRdb stores this immuneACCESS table with in-frame sequences only. Part of the clones is absent; in the studies checked, under half of the shortfall reflects unresolved V genes, and no reason is known for the rest. V, J and clone size were drawn from that table, and D and trimming were deduced from the DNA. This sample's listing comprises around 100,000 clones. The top ten clones comprise 0.55% to 0.6% of the sample.

Broad study findings and their caveats: While some public TCRs were present in many individuals, most TCR sequences turned up only very rarely across donors. The study listed 164 TCR beta chains as associated with cytomegalovirus. The cohort was sequenced for TCR beta chains only, and without alpha or paired-chain data the features that could be detected were limited. In both the original and validation cohorts, the classifier was reported to diagnose cytomegalovirus status with high specificity and sensitivity. Correlated functional status among segregating V segments might be attributable to linkage disequilibrium, but an unknown experimental factor could not be ruled out. In a later analysis, HLA-associated TCR beta chains were found to be more clonally expanded and to have lower generation probabilities than equally common non-associated chains. Because HLA typing was missing for some donors at each locus, association tests included only the typed subset. In a later genetic analysis, fewer N-insertions in productive TCRs were reported among donors in an Asian-associated ancestry cluster than the roughly 670-donor mean. The only immune exposure information available for the cohort was CMV serostatus. Three of the identified cytomegalovirus-associated TCR beta chains were confirmed in vitro to be specific for cytomegalovirus antigens. In a later genetic analysis, a missense DCLRE1C variant was associated with V-gene and J-gene trimming of TCR beta chains, and the association was replicated in an independent cohort. A further reported finding was that TCR beta sequences accurately predicted the HLA-A and HLA-B alleles for most subjects in the first cohort. In a later analysis, most CMV-associated TCR beta chains were found to appear HLA-restricted, with HLA associations seemingly driven largely by CMV exposure. Roughly uniform sequencing depth across donors was assumed in presence/absence analyses, although this assumption may not hold. Strong co-occurrence of HLA alleles, especially DR and DQ, made assigning TCR associations to individual alleles difficult. Because counts were too low, about 15 rarely observed V segments, including chromosome 9 orphons, were left out of the earlier analysis of about 620 of the donors. In a later analysis, the rate of TCR association differed among HLA loci, with DRB1 alleles having the most associated TCRs and HLA-C alleles having the fewest. In an earlier analysis of some 540 of the donors, most TCR beta V segments appeared in productive rearrangements about 87% or about 30% of the time, broadly matching IMGT annotations. Specific HLA alleles were associated with over 15,000 TCR beta sequences at a false discovery rate of 0.05 in a later analysis. The authors suggested that the approach could potentially be extended to other disease states and immunological phenotypes. A cluster of highly shared sequence variants was judged likely to represent a technical artifact of the sequencing pipeline. A later analysis reported that several top co-occurrence clusters appeared linked to parvovirus B19, influenza, CMV and Epstein-Barr virus.

In regard to this clone: Its antigen remains undetermined.

This TCR was sampled from a man aged 45-60 years in good health and CMV-seronegative. Sequences were obtained from PBMCs.

CDR3 loop: CASGLFRDRGLYEQYF. DNA sequence: TGTGCTAGTGGTTTGTTCCGAGACAGGGGACTCTACGAGCAGTACTTC. The rearrangement combines TRBV12-5 with TRBJ2-7, with 8 bases aligning to TRBD1. Unmatched junction bases come to 9, with V trimmed by 2 bases and J by 3 bases. There are 16 amino acids in the CDR3, from cysteine to phenylalanine inclusive. Kept here is only the CDR3 DNA, which spans 48 bases and is read in frame from base 1. As encoded in the germline V gene, CDR1 is LGHNT while CDR2 is FRNRAP. Reference TRBV12-5 and TRBJ2-7 proteins supply the regions before and after the CDR3; the full variable domain is: DARVTQTPRHKVTEMGQEVTMRCQPILGHNTVFWYRQTMMQGLELLAYFRNRAPLDDSGMPKDRFSAEMPDATLATLKIQPSEPRDSAVYFCASGLFRDRGLYEQYFGPGTRLTVT.